These 30 T cell receptor beta chains share one sample of origin, sequenced in a study of beta chain features in type 1 diabetes. The study reverse transcribed the entire isolated RNA, so it sequenced expressed TCRB transcripts. TCRdb keeps only in-frame clones here, not all; method: immunoSEQ multiplex PCR. Found here are 250,000 to 350,000 clones, 14% of them singletons; the top ten hold 5.5% to 7.5%. Input material: central memory CD4+ T cells from blood. All receptors derive from a man under 40 in good health.

The chain has TRBV11-2 and TRBJ2-7, with 7 nucleotides matching TRBD2. Germline V gives CDR1 SGHAT, CDR2 FQNNGV. J lost 1 base, V lost 2 bases, and 5 bases had no gene match. The CDR3 consists of 15 residues. The CDR3 DNA follows: TGTGCCAGCAGCTTAAGCGGGGTGGTTTCCTACGAGCAGTACTTC. Translated, it gives CASSLSGVVSYEQYF.

The sample holds many counts of this clone. The chain couples TRBV7-2 to TRBJ2-2; no clear D. Germline CDR1 is SGHTA and CDR2 is FQGNSA. The CDR3 has 14 residues. V shed 4 bases and J shed 2 bases, with 8 bases lying between them. CDR3 DNA sequence: TGTGCCAGCAGCTCACGACTCAACACCGGGGAGCTGTTTTTT. Its translation: CASSSRLNTGELFF.

This clone occurred a few times. In nucleotides, the CDR3 is TGTGCCATCAGTGAGTCCCCAGGGAGCGGAACTGAAGCTTTCTTT. Residues: CAISESPGSGTEAFF. This chain joins TRBV10-3 and TRBJ1-1; a possible D gene is TRBD1 (5 bases). The CDR3 spans 15 residues. Per germline, CDR1 ENHRY and CDR2 SYGVKD. The V end lost 0 bases, the J end lost 5 bases, and 13 bases lay between the germline ends.

This clone turned up a few times. V is TRBV7-2 and J is TRBJ1-5, with TRBD1 as a possible D gene (6 bases). CDR1 and CDR2 from the germline V gene are SGHTA and FQGNSA. This CDR3 is built from 14 residues. V shed 5 bases and J shed 2 bases, with 10 bases lying between them. In DNA, the CDR3 is TGTGCCAGCAGCGTACAGGGCGGCAATCAGCCCCAGCATTTT. This translates into CASSVQGGNQPQHF.

This clone was found a few times. Since a much larger clone is just one base distant, this may be a read error. CDR3 amino acids: CASSQDLGAILGAPLHF. In DNA form, the CDR3 reads TGCGCCAGCAGCCAAGACCTGGGGGCTATCCTTGGGGCACCCCTCCACTTT. This chain connects TRBV4-3 to TRBJ1-6; D possibly corresponds to TRBD1 (6 bases). This CDR3 is built from 17 residues. Trimming took off 0 bases at V and 11 bases at J, with 20 bases between the two ends. Germline V CDR1 and CDR2: LGHNA, YSLEER.

The chain links TRBV2 to TRBJ2-7, with D unresolved. Germline CDR1 reads SNHLY; CDR2 reads FYNNEI. This CDR3 has 12 amino acids. Trimming removed 8 bases from V and 0 bases from J, with 8 bases in between. CDR3: CASGWSSYEQYF. The CDR3 DNA sequence: TGTGCCAGCGGTTGGAGCTCCTACGAGCAGTACTTC.

This clone was detected a few times. The rearrangement uses TRBV7-2 and TRBJ1-3; possible D gene TRBD1, 5 bases. From germline, CDR1 is SGHTA and CDR2 FQGNSA. This CDR3 region has 14 residues. V was clipped by 1 base and J by 7 bases, with 11 bases between them. This CDR3 reads CASSLDPRGNTIYF. The CDR3 nucleotides read TGTGCCAGCAGCTTAGATCCTCGGGGGAACACCATATATTTT.

CDR3 in DNA: TGCGCCAGCAGCCGGGACCCCTTGGCAGATACGCAGTATTTT. Residues: CASSRDPLADTQYF. The genes are TRBV5-1 and TRBJ2-3; the D gene could be TRBD1 or TRBD2 (5 bases each). The CDR3 contains 14 residues. The germline V gene encodes CDR1 SGHRS and CDR2 YFSETQ. Trimming left V 4 bases short and J 4 bases short, with 13 bases between.

Concerning this clone: A read error may be the cause here, since a much bigger clone is one base away. The chain joins TRBV2 to TRBJ1-6; 7 nucleotides agree with TRBD1. Germline loops: CDR1 SNHLY, CDR2 FYNNEI. J was trimmed by 7 bases and V by 6 bases; bases with no gene match: 3. The CDR3 runs 13 residues. CDR3 amino acids: CASSLTGNSPLHF. In DNA form, the CDR3 reads TGTGCCAGCAGCTTGACAGGGAATTCACCCCTCCACTTT.

This clone was recorded a few times. The gene calls are TRBV30 and TRBJ2-5; D not certain. V lost 3 bases and J 2 bases, leaving 4 bases between the germline ends. The V gene's germline CDR1 is GTSNPN and CDR2 SVGIG (reference sequence). The CDR3 runs to 11 residues. CDR3 amino acids: CAWSGQETQYF. The CDR3 coding sequence is TGTGCCTGGAGCGGTCAAGAGACCCAGTACTTC.

This clone was observed a handful of times. This rearrangement joins TRBV2 to TRBJ1-2, with 10 positions matching TRBD1. J lost 6 bases, V lost 7 bases, and 5 bases had no gene match. Germline V lookup: CDR1 SNHLY, CDR2 FYNNEI. CDR3 size: 13 residues. CDR3: CASKWDRGDGYTF. As DNA, the CDR3 is TGTGCCAGCAAGTGGGACAGGGGCGATGGCTACACCTTC.

In this sample, this clone turned up a few times. The chain combines TRBV14 with TRBJ1-2; D not resolved. Germline V gene lookup returns CDR1 SGHDN and CDR2 FVKESK. CDR3 length: 12 residues. V was cut by 4 bases and J by 8 bases, with 11 bases left in between. CDR3 residues: CASSPGGRGYTF. In DNA, the CDR3 is TGTGCCAGCAGCCCCGGTGGCCGGGGCTACACCTTC.

This chain uses TRBV7-3 with TRBJ2-1, with D hard to call. The V and J ends lost 5 bases and 4 bases respectively, with 9 bases between them. The CDR3 loop spans 13 amino acids. The germline V gene encodes CDR1 SGHTA and CDR2 FQGTGA. The CDR3 DNA follows: TGTGCCAGCAGCCCCCACGTGTACAATGAGCAGTTCTTC. It yields the protein CASSPHVYNEQFF.

This clone was recorded a few times. V gene TRBV6-5 combines with J gene TRBJ2-7, with a possible D match to TRBD1 (6 bases). V lost 8 bases to trimming and J lost 4 bases, with 21 bases between them. The CDR3 is 15 residues long. Germline values: CDR1 MNHEY, CDR2 SVGAGI. The CDR3 nucleotides are TGTGCCAGCCGAACCTCTATTACAGGGTTATACGAGCAGTACGTC. It is translated as CASRTSITGLYEQYV.

As DNA, the CDR3 is TGTGCCAGTAGTATGTACCTGGGGATTAACACCGGGGAGCTGTTTTTT. It encodes CASSMYLGINTGELFF. The chain is built from TRBV19 and TRBJ2-2, with D uncertain. CDR1 LNHDA and CDR2 SQIVND come from the germline V gene (reference sequence). V lost 3 bases and J lost 2, with 13 bases in between. The CDR3 covers 16 residues.

The sample holds a few counts of this clone. Distinct nucleotide sequences in the sample also encode this CDR3. The rearrangement joins TRBV5-4 to TRBJ1-2, with 8 positions matching TRBD1. The J segment lost 7 bases and the V segment lost 2 bases, leaving 4 bases of the junction unmatched. From germline, CDR1 is SGHNT and CDR2 YYREEE (reference sequence). The CDR3 spans 13 residues. The chain's CDR3 is CASSFTGGRGYTF. CDR3 nucleotides: TGTGCCAGCAGCTTCACAGGGGGTCGTGGCTACACCTTC.

This clone has only a few counts. V is TRBV4-3 and J is TRBJ2-3, with D maybe TRBD2 (6 bases). Germline lookup yields CDR1 LGHNA and CDR2 YSLEER. The CDR3 length is 15 residues. Trimming pared 4 bases from V and 1 base from J, leaving 12 bases between. CDR3 in DNA: TGCGCCAGCAGCCTTCGCGCTAGCGGCACAGATACGCAGTATTTT. It translates to CASSLRASGTDTQYF.

J is TRBJ2-7 and V is TRBV6-6, with 7 bases identical to TRBD1. The CDR3 spans 14 residues. Losses at the gene ends were 7 bases for V and 4 bases for J; bases not matched to a gene: 10. Per the germline V gene, CDR1 is MNHNY and CDR2 is SVGAGI (reference sequence). In nucleotides, the CDR3 is TGTGCCAGCAAAGTAGCGACAGGGATATACGAGCAGTACGTC. Protein product: CASKVATGIYEQYV.

Only a few counts were recorded for this clone. This chain connects TRBV7-6 to TRBJ2-7, with D possibly called TRBD1 or TRBD2 (5 bases each). Germline assignment: CDR1 SGHVS and CDR2 FNYEAQ. V was cut by 6 bases and J by 3 bases, with 15 bases left in between. The CDR3 has 14 residues. The CDR3 coding sequence is TGTGCCAGCAGTAGGAGCCGGGACCTCTACGAGCAGTACGTC. This gives the protein CASSRSRDLYEQYV.

The rearrangement links TRBV19 to TRBJ2-5, with 13 positions matching TRBD2. The germline CDR1 and CDR2 sequences are LNHDA and SQIVND (reference sequence). V trimming: 5 bases; J trimming: 2 bases; junction bases outside the gene matches: 5. The CDR3 runs 16 residues. DNA of the CDR3: TGTGCCAGTAGTGTCACACTAGCGGGAGGGCAAGAGACCCAGTACTTC. It encodes CASSVTLAGGQETQYF.

At least ten counts were recorded for this clone. The chain couples TRBV9 to TRBJ2-1, with no clear D. Looked up from germline, CDR1 is SGDLS and CDR2 is YYNGEE. CDR3 size: 13 residues. V lost 4 bases, J lost 3 bases, and 8 bases lay in between. CDR3: CASSPMVYNEQFF. The CDR3 nucleotides read TGTGCCAGCAGCCCGATGGTCTACAATGAGCAGTTCTTC.

The chain is built from TRBV6-5 and TRBJ1-4, with TRBD1 matching 10 bases. Trimming cost V 0 bases and J 5 bases; bases outside gene matches: 3. This CDR3 comprises 16 residues. The germline CDR1 and CDR2 sequences are MNHEY and SVGAGI. CDR3 nucleotide sequence: TGTGCCAGCAGTTACTCGACAGGGGGCGGGAATGAAAAACTGTTTTTT. Its protein is CASSYSTGGGNEKLFF.

This clone was seen a handful of times. The rearrangement joins TRBV13 to TRBJ2-1, with D uncertain. This CDR3 comprises 16 residues. V lost 1 base, J lost 6 bases, and 16 bases lay in between. Germline CDR1 is PRHDT and CDR2 is FYEKMQ (reference sequence). The CDR3 reads CASSLVPTLVANEQFF. DNA of the CDR3: TGTGCCAGCAGCTTAGTCCCTACCCTTGTAGCCAATGAGCAGTTCTTC.

This clone came up a few times. V gene TRBV30 combines with J gene TRBJ2-5, with D unresolved. CDR1 is GTSNPN, CDR2 SVGIG, per germline (reference sequence). The CDR3 runs to 10 residues. V was trimmed by 2 bases and J by 5 bases, leaving 3 bases between them. The chain's CDR3 is CAWSLETQYF. The CDR3 bases are TGTGCCTGGAGTCTCGAGACCCAGTACTTC.

This clone has just a few counts. This chain uses TRBV7-2 with TRBJ2-3, with D possibly matching TRBD2 (5 bases). The CDR3 covers 14 residues. The germline V and J ends were trimmed by 2 bases and 5 bases, with 11 bases remaining between them. Germline V gene sequence: CDR1 SGHTA, CDR2 FQGNSA. In nucleotides, the CDR3 is TGTGCCAGCAGCTTAATTCGGGCGGGAGATACGCAGTATTTT. Its protein product is CASSLIRAGDTQYF.

The chain couples TRBV7-8 to TRBJ2-5; D possibly corresponds to TRBD2 (6 bases). This CDR3 region has 16 residues. Germline V CDR1 and CDR2: SGHVS, FQNEAQ. V gave up 5 bases and J gave up 0 bases, with 16 bases separating them. The CDR3 loop reads CASSNPMAGHQETQYF. The CDR3 nucleotides read TGTGCCAGCAGCAACCCCATGGCGGGGCACCAAGAGACCCAGTACTTC.

V and J are TRBV11-2 and TRBJ2-3; 8 bases are a match to TRBD2. After removal of 5 bases from V and 0 bases from J, the junction contained 1 base not matched to a gene. The V gene's germline CDR1 is SGHAT and CDR2 FQNNGV. This CDR3 spans 14 amino acids. CDR3 nucleotide sequence: TGTGCCAGCAGCCGGGGGGGGAGCACAGATACGCAGTATTTT. It specifies CASSRGGSTDTQYF.

The gene calls are TRBV7-2 and TRBJ2-3; 10 bases align to TRBD1. From germline, CDR1 is SGHTA and CDR2 FQGNSA. Trimming cost V 1 base and J 2 bases; bases outside gene matches: 6. This CDR3 is built from 17 residues. Written as DNA, the CDR3 is TGTGCCAGCAGCTTAGAGGGACAGGGGATTATCACAGATACGCAGTATTTT. Its translation is CASSLEGQGIITDTQYF. Complete variable domain (other parts from reference TRBV7-2 and TRBJ2-3): GAGVSQSPSNKVTEKGKDVELRCDPISGHTALYWYRQSLGQGLEFLIYFQGNSAPDKSGLPSDRFSAERTGGSVSTLTIQRTQQEDSAVYLCASSLEGQGIITDTQYFGPGTRLTVL.

The V and J genes are TRBV19 and TRBJ2-1; a weak D match, TRBD1 (5 bases). Trimming left V 1 base short and J 4 bases short, with 11 bases between. This CDR3 has 15 amino acids. The germline V gene encodes CDR1 LNHDA and CDR2 SQIVND (reference sequence). The CDR3 nucleotides read TGTGCCAGTAGTATAGGACCTGGGGCTTACAATGAGCAGTTCTTC. Its translation is CASSIGPGAYNEQFF.

CDR3 bases: TGCGCCTCAGGCACGACGAGGACTAGCGGGGGGTATCGGGAGCAGTTCTTC. Translated, it gives CASGTTRTSGGYREQFF. The chain couples TRBV4-1 to TRBJ2-1; 14 bases are shared with TRBD2. With 11 bases clipped from V and 10 bases from J, the junction kept 19 bases outside the gene matches. CDR1 and CDR2 from the germline V gene are MGHRA and YSYEKL. The CDR3 consists of 17 residues.